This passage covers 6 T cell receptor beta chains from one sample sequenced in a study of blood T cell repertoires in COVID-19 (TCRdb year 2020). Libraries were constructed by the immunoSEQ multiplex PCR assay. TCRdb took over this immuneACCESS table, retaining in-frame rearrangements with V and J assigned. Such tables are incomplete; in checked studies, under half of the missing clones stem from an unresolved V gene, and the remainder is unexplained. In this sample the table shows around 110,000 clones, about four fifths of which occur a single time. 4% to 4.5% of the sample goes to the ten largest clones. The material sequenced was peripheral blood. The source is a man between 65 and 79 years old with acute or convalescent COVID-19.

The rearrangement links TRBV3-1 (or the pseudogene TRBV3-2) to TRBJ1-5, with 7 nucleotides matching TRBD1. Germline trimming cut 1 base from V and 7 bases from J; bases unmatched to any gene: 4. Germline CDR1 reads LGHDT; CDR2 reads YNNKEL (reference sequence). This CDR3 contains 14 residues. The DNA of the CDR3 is TGTGCCAGCAGCCAAGTAGGGGGCGAACAGCCCCAGCATTTT. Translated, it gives CASSQVGGEQPQHF.

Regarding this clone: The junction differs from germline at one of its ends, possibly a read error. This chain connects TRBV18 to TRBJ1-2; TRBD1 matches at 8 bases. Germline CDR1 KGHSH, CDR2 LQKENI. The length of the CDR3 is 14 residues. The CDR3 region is CASSQEQGAYDYTF. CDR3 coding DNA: TGTGCCAGCTCACAAGAGCAGGGGGCTTATGACTACACCTTC.

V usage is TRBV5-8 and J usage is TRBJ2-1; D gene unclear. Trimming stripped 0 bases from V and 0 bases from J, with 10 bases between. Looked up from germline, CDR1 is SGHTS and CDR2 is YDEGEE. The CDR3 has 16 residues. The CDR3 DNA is TGTGCCAGCAGCTTGGGAACTCTTAGCTCCTACAATGAGCAGTTCTTC. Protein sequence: CASSLGTLSSYNEQFF.

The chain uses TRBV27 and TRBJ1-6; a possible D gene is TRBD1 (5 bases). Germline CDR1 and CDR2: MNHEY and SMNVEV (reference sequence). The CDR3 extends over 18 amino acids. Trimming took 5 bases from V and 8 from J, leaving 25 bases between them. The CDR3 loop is CASSPFELGVGDDSPLHF. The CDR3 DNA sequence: TGTGCCAGCAGTCCATTCGAGCTAGGGGTCGGTGATGATTCACCCCTCCACTTT.

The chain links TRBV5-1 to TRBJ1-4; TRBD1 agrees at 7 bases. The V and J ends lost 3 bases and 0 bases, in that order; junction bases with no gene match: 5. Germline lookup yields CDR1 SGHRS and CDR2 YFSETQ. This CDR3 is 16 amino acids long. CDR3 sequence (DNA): TGCGCCAGCAGCTCGACAGGGCAAACAACTAATGAAAAACTGTTTTTT. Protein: CASSSTGQTTNEKLFF.

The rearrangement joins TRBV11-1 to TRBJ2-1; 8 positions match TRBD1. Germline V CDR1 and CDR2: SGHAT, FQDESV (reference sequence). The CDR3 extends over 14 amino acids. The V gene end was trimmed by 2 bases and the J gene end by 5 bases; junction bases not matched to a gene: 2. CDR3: CASSLMGQDNEQFF. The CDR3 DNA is TGTGCCAGCAGCTTAATGGGACAGGACAATGAGCAGTTCTTC.